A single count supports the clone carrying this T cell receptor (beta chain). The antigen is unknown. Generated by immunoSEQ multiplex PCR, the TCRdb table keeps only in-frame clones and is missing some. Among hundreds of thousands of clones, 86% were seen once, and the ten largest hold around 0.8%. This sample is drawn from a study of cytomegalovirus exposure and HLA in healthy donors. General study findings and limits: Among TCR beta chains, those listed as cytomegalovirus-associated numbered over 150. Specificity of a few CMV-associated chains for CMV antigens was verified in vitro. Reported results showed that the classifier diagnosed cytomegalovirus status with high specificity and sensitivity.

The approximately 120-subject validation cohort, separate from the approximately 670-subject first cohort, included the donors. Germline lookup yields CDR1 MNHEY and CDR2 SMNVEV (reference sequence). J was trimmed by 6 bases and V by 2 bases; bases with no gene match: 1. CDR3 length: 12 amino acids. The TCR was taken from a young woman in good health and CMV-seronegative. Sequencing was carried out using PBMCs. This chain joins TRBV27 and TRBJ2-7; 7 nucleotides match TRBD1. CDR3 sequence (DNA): TGTGCCAGCAGTTTAACAGGGGCCGAGCAGTACTTC. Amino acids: CASSLTGAEQYF.